The 2 T cell receptor beta chains below come from one sample, sequenced in a study of blood T cell repertoires in COVID-19. Data came from immunoSEQ multiplex PCR; TCRdb stores just in-frame clones and leaves some out. This table has over 120,000 clones, approximately 87% appearing once. The sequenced material came from peripheral blood. These TCRs come from a woman aged 45 to 65 with active or convalescent COVID-19.

V and J are TRBV27 and TRBJ2-2, with TRBD1 matching 7 bases. The trim removed 4 bases at V and 2 bases at J, leaving 7 bases unmatched. The CDR3 has 16 amino acids. CDR1 is MNHEY, CDR2 SMNVEV, per germline (reference sequence). CDR3 bases: TGTGCCAGCAGTTGGTCGACAGGGCTAAACACCGGGGAGCTGTTTTTT. Translation: CASSWSTGLNTGELFF.

V usage is TRBV5-5 and J usage is TRBJ1-2; D gene uncertain. The CDR3 totals 16 residues. In germline, CDR1 is SGHKS, CDR2 YYEKEE (reference sequence). The V gene lost 0 bases and the J gene lost 4 bases, with 16 bases spanning the gap. The CDR3 loop reads CASSLEQIVSGYGYTF. In nucleotides, the CDR3 is TGTGCCAGCAGCTTGGAACAGATCGTAAGCGGCTATGGCTACACCTTC. The whole variable domain, filled in from reference TRBV5-5 and TRBJ1-2, reads DAGVTQSPTHLIKTRGQQVTLRCSPISGHKSVSWYQQVLGQGPQFIFQYYEKEERGRGNFPDRFSARQFPNYSSELNVNALLLGDSALYLCASSLEQIVSGYGYTFGSGTRLTVV.